A single sample gave rise to the 8 T cell receptor beta chains below, sequenced in a study of cytomegalovirus exposure and HLA in healthy donors. This PCR relied on a set of 60 Vbeta primers and 13 Jbeta primers. Measured with immunoSEQ multiplex PCR; TCRdb has only the in-frame clones, and not every one. The data hold 150,000 to 200,000 clones, with 73% observed a single time. Input material: PBMCs. These receptors were obtained from a woman younger than 45 in good health and CMV-seronegative.

V usage is TRBV14 and J usage is TRBJ1-2; possibly TRBD1 for D (5 bases). CDR1 is SGHDN and CDR2 is FVKESK in the germline V gene. With 4 bases removed from V and 8 bases from J, the gap between germline ends came to 11 bases. CDR3 length: 12 amino acids. In nucleotides, the CDR3 is TGTGCCAGCAGCCTCAGTCGGGGGGGCTACACCTTC. This translates into CASSLSRGGYTF.

There are a few counts of this clone. This chain connects TRBV25-1 to TRBJ1-4, with 7 nucleotides matching TRBD1. CDR1 is MGHDK, CDR2 SYGVNS, per germline. This CDR3 is built from 14 residues. With 6 bases clipped from V and 2 bases from J, the junction kept 3 bases outside the gene matches. The CDR3 DNA sequence: TGTGCCAGCAGCATGGGACAGACTAATGAAAAACTGTTTTTT. Translation gives CASSMGQTNEKLFF.

This chain links TRBV11-2 with TRBJ1-2, with 9 bases matching TRBD1. V gave up 4 bases and J gave up 4 bases; unmatched junction bases: 10. This CDR3 is 16 amino acids long. The germline CDR1 and CDR2 sequences are SGHAT and FQNNGV. CDR3 protein: CASSSLSGTGSYGYTF. DNA for the CDR3: TGTGCCAGCAGCTCTTTATCCGGGACAGGGAGCTATGGCTACACCTTC.

The chain uses TRBV5-6 and TRBJ1-5, with 7 positions matching TRBD1. CDR3 length: 18 residues. Trimming took 1 base from V and 7 from J; bases not matched to a gene: 17. The germline CDR1 and CDR2 sequences are SGHDT and YYEEEE. CDR3 protein: CASSLSWSGGVAGQPQHF. CDR3 in DNA: TGTGCCAGCAGCTTGAGTTGGTCAGGGGGAGTGGCGGGGCAGCCCCAGCATTTT.

The V and J genes are TRBV27 and TRBJ1-5; the match to TRBD1 covers 10 bases. The germline V gene has CDR1 MNHEY and CDR2 SMNVEV (reference sequence). There are 16 residues in the CDR3. Losses at the gene ends were 5 bases for V and 1 base for J; bases not matched to a gene: 5. CDR3 coding DNA: TGTGCCAGCAGTGACCGGGACAGGGGAAGCAATCAGCCCCAGCATTTT. This codes for CASSDRDRGSNQPQHF.

This clone has only a few counts. The genes are TRBV2 and TRBJ2-3; 8 bases map to TRBD1. This CDR3 contains 19 residues. V was pared by 7 bases and J by 0 bases, with 18 bases of the junction left unmatched. CDR1 and CDR2 from the germline V gene are SNHLY and FYNNEI. CDR3 region: CASKAPGQGGLSSTDTQYF. The CDR3 region has the DNA TGTGCCAGCAAAGCCCCTGGACAGGGAGGTTTATCTAGCACAGATACGCAGTATTTT. The full variable domain, completed using reference TRBV2 and TRBJ2-3, is EPEVTQTPSHQVTQMGQEVILRCVPISNHLYFYWYRQILGQKVEFLVSFYNNEISEKSEIFDDQFSVERPDGSNFTLKIRSTKLEDSAMYFCASKAPGQGGLSSTDTQYFGPGTRLTVL.

The chain couples TRBV6-1 to TRBJ1-1; 9 bases agree with TRBD1. CDR3 length equals 15 residues. Unmatched junction bases numbered 13, after V lost 6 bases and J lost 8 bases. Germline V gene data show CDR1 as MNHNS and CDR2 as SASEGT. This chain's CDR3 is CASRGSGTGHGEAFF. The CDR3 coding sequence is TGTGCCAGCAGGGGTTCCGGGACAGGGCATGGAGAAGCTTTCTTT.

This clone was observed a few times. The V and J genes are TRBV4-2 and TRBJ2-1; 9 nucleotides agree with TRBD2. The CDR3 totals 16 residues. V dropped 0 bases and J dropped 8; count of bases not matched to a gene: 8. Germline V lookup: CDR1 LGHNA, CDR2 YNFKEQ. The CDR3 DNA is TGTGCCAGCAGCCAAGACGGGGCGGGGGGGCCTGATGAGCAGTTCTTC. Amino acids: CASSQDGAGGPDEQFF.